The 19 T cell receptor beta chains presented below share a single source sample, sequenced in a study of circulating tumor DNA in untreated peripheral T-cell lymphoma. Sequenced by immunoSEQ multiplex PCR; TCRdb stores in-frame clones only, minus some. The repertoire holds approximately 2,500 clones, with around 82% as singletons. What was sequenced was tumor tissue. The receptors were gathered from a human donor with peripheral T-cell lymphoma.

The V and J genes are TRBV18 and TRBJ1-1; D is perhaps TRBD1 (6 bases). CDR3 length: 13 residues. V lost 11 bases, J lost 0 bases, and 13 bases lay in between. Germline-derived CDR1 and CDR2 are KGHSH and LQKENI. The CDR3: CASQDSLNTEAFF. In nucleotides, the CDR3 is TGTGCCTCTCAGGACAGTTTGAACACTGAAGCTTTCTTT.

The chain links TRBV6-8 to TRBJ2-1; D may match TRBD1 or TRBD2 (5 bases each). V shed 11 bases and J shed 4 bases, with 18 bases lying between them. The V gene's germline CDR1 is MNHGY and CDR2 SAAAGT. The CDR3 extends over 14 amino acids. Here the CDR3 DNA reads TGTGCCGCGTTTTCCAGGGACGGTTACAATGAGCAGTTCTTC. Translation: CAAFSRDGYNEQFF.

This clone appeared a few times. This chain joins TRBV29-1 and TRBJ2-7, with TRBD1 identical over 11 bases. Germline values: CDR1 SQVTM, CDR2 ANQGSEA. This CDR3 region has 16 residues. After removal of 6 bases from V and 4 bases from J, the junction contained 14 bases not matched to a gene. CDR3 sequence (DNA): TGCAGCGTAGGACTTGGACAGGGGGCATTCGAATACGAGCAGTACTTC. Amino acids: CSVGLGQGAFEYEQYF.

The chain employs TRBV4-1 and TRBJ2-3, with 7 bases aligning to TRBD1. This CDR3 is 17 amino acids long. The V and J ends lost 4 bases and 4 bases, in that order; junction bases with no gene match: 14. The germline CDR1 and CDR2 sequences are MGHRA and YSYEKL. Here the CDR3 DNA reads TGCGCCAGCAGCCCAGGGCGACAGGGTTCTAGGGCAGATACGCAGTATTTT. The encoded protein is CASSPGRQGSRADTQYF.

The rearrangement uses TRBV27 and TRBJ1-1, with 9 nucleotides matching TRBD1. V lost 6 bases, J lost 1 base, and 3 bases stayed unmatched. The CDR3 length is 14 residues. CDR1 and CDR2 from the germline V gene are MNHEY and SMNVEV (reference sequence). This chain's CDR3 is CASSPTGGNTEAFF. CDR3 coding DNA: TGTGCCAGCAGCCCGACAGGGGGGAACACTGAAGCTTTCTTT.

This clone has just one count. The CDR3: CASSYSTSGGRNTGELFF. The CDR3 DNA reads as TGTGCCAGCAGTTACAGCACTAGCGGGGGGAGGAACACCGGGGAGCTGTTTTTT. The chain employs TRBV6-8 and TRBJ2-2; 12 nucleotides line up with TRBD2. Germline trimming cut 2 bases from V and 1 base from J; bases unmatched to any gene: 5. CDR1 is MNHGY, CDR2 SAAAGT, per germline. The CDR3 is made up of 18 amino acids.

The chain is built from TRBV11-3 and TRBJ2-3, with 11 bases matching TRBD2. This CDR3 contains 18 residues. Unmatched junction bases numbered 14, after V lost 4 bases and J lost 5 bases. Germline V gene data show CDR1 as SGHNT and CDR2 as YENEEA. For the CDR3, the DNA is TGTGCCAGCAGCTGGACCTACTTAGCGGGAGGGAGAGGAGATACGCAGTATTTT. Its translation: CASSWTYLAGGRGDTQYF. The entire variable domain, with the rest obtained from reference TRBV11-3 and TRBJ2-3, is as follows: EAGVVQSPRYKIIEKKQPVAFWCNPISGHNTLYWYLQNLGQGPELLIRYENEEAVDDSQLPKDRFSAERLKGVDSTLKIQPAELGDSAVYLCASSWTYLAGGRGDTQYFGPGTRLTVL.

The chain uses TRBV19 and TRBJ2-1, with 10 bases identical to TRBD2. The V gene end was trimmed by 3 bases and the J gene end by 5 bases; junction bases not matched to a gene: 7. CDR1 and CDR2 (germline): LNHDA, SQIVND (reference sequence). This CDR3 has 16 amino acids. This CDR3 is CASSMIGLAVNNEQFF. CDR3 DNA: TGTGCCAGTAGTATGATAGGACTAGCGGTTAACAATGAGCAGTTCTTC.

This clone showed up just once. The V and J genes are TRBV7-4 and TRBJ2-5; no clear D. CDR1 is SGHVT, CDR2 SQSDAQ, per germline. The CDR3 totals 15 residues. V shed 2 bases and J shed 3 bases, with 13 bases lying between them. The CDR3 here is CASSLTGWTKETQYF. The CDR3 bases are TGTGCCAGCAGCTTAACGGGTTGGACGAAAGAGACCCAGTACTTC.

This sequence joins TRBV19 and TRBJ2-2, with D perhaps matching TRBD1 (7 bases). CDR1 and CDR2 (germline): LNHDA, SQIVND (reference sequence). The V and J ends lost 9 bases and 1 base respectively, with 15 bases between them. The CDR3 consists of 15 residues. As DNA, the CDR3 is TGTGCCAGCTTTCCAGGGGGAGGGAACACCGGGGAGCTGTTTTTT. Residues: CASFPGGGNTGELFF.

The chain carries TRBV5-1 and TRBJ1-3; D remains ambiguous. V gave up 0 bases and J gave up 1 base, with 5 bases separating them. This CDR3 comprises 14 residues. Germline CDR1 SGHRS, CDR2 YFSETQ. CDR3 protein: CASSLEGSGNTIYF. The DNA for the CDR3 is TGCGCCAGCAGCTTGGAAGGTTCTGGAAACACCATATATTTT.

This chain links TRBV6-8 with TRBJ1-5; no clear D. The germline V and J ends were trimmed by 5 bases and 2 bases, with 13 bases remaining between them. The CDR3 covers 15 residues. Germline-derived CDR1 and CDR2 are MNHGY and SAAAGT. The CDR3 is CASSESVRGNQPQHF. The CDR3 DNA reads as TGTGCCAGCAGTGAGTCGGTTCGGGGCAATCAGCCCCAGCATTTT.

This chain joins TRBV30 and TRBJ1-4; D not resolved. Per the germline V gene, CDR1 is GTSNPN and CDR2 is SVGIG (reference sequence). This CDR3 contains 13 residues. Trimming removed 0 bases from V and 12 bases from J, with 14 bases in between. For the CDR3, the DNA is TGTGCCTGGAGTGTAGGTTGGAGGGCGGAACTGTTTTTT. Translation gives CAWSVGWRAELFF.

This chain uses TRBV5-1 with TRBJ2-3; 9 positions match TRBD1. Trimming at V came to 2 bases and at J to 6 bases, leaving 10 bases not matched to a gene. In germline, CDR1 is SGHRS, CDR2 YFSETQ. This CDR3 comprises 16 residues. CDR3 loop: CASSLKPGQGPDTQYF. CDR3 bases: TGCGCCAGCAGCTTAAAGCCGGGACAGGGTCCGGATACGCAGTATTTT. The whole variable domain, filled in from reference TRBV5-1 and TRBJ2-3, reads KAGVTQTPRYLIKTRGQQVTLSCSPISGHRSVSWYQQTPGQGLQFLFEYFSETQRNKGNFPGRFSGRQFSNSRSEMNVSTLELGDSALYLCASSLKPGQGPDTQYFGPGTRLTVL.

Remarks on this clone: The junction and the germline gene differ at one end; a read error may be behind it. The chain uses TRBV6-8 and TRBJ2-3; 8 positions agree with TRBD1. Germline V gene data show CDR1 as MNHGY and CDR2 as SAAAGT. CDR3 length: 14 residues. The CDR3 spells CASSDSGGADTQYF. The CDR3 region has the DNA TGTGCCAGCAGTGACTCAGGGGGCGCAGATACGCAGTATTTT.

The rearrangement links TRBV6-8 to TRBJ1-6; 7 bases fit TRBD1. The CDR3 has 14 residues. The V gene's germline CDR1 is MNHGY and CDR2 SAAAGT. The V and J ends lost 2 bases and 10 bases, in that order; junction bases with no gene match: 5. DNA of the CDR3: TGTGCCAGCAGTTACGCAGGGGGTAGATCACCCCTCCACTTT. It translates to CASSYAGGRSPLHF.

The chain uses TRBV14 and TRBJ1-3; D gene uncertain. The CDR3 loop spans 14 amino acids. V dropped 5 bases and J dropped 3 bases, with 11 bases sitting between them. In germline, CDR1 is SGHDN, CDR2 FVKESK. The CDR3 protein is CASSWLTLGNTIYF. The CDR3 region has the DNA TGTGCCAGCAGCTGGTTGACTCTTGGAAACACCATATATTTT.

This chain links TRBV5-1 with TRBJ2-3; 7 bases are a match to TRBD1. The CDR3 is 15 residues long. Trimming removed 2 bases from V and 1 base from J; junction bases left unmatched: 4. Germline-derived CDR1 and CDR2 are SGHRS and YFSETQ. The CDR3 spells CASSFKGAGTDTQYF. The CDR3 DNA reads TGCGCCAGCAGCTTTAAGGGGGCCGGCACAGATACGCAGTATTTT.

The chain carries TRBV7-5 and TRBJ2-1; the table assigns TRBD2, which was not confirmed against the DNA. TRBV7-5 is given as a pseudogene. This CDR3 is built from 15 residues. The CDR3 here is CASSLTSGSMNEQFF. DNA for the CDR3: TGTGCCAGCAGCTTAACTAGCGGGAGCATGAATGAGCAGTTCTTC.